This T cell receptor beta chain was identified during a study of identical twins. CDR3 length: 15 residues. Germline loops: CDR1 MNHEY, CDR2 SMNVEV (reference sequence). V lost 1 base and J 6 bases, leaving 16 bases between the germline ends. TCRdb processed the 5' RACE reads anew with MiXCR; each CDR3 protein has one entry. The table lists some 730,000 distinct CDR3 sequences, roughly 18% of them singletons, with roughly 14% in the top ten. These same data were also listed under a study on T cells expressing NK-cell markers. From that paper: In more than five donors, dominant CD3+CD56+NKG2C+ clones formed about 1.0-7.0% of CD8+ cells.

The sequence was obtained from a woman between 18 and 29 years old in good health. This chain uses TRBV27 with TRBJ2-7; D gene uncertain. The material sequenced was PBMCs. CDR3 nucleotides: TGTGCCAGCAGTTTATATGGTGGTGTGCGGCTCGAGCAGTACTTC. The encoded protein is CASSLYGGVRLEQYF.